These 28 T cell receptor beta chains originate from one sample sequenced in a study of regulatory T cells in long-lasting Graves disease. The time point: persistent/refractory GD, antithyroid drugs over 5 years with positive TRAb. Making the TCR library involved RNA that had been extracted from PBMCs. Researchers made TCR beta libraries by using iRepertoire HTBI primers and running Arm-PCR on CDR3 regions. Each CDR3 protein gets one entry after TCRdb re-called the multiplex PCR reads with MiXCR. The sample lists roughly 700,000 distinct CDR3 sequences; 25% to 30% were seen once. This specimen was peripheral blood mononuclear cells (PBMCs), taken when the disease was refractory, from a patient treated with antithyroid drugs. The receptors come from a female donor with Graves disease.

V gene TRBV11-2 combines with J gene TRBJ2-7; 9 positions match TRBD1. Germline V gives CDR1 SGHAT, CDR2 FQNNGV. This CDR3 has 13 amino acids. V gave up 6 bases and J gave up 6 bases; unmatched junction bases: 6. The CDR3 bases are TGTGCCAGCAGGAAGGGGACAGGGATCGAGCAGTACTTC. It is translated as CASRKGTGIEQYF.

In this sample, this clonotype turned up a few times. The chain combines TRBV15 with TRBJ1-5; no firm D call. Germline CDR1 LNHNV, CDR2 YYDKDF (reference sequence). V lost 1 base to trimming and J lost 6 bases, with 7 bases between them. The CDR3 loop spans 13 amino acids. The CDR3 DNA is TGTGCCACCAGCAGAGTTAGAGGTCAGCCCCAGCATTTT. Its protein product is CATSRVRGQPQHF.

CDR3: CSALRPLVSPLHF. The DNA for the CDR3 is TGCAGTGCCCTAAGACCCCTAGTCTCACCCCTCCACTTT. The J gene is TRBJ1-6, the V gene TRBV20-1; the D is unclear. V shed 6 bases and J shed 10 bases, with 16 bases lying between them. CDR3 size: 13 residues. Germline V gives CDR1 DFQATT, CDR2 SNEGSKA (reference sequence).

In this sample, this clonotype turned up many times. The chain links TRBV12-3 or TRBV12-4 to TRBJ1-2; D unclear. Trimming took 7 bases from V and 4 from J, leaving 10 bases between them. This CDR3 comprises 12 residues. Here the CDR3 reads CASISGGYGYTF. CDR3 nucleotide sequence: TGTGCCAGCATTTCAGGCGGCTATGGCTACACCTTC.

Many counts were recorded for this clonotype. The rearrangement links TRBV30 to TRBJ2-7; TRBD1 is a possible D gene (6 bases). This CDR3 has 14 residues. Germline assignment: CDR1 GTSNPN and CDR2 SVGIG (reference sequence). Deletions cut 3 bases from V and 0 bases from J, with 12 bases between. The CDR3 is CAWRGHCNSYEQYF. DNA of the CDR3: TGTGCCTGGAGGGGACATTGTAACTCCTACGAGCAGTACTTC.

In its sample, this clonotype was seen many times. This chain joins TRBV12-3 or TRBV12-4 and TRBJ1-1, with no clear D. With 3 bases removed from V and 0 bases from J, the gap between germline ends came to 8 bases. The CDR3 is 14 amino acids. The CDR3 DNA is TGTGCCAGCAGTTTTAGGAGGATGAACACTGAAGCTTTCTTT. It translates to CASSFRRMNTEAFF.

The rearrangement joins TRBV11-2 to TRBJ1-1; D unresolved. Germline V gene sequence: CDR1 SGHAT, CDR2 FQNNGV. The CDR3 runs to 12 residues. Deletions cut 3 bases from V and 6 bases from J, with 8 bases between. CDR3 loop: CASSLFVAEAFF. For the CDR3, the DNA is TGTGCCAGCAGCTTGTTCGTGGCTGAAGCTTTCTTT.

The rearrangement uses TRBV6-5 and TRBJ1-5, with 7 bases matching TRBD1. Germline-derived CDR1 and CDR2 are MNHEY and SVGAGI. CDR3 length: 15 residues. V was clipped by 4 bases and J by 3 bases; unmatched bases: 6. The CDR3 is CASSSRGQYNQPQHF. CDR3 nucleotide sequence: TGTGCCAGCAGTTCGAGGGGACAGTACAATCAGCCCCAGCATTTT.

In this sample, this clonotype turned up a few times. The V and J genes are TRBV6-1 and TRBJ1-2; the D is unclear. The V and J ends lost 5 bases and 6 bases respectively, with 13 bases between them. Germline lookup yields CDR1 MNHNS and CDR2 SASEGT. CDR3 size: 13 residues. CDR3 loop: CASSQFRNHGYTF. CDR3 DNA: TGTGCCAGCAGTCAATTCAGGAACCATGGCTACACCTTC.

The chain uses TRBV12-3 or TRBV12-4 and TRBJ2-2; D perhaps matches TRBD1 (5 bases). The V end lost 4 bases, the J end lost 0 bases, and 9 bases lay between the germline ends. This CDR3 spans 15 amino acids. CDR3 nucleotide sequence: TGTGCCAGCAGTTCGGACACTTCGAACACCGGGGAGCTGTTTTTT. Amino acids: CASSSDTSNTGELFF.

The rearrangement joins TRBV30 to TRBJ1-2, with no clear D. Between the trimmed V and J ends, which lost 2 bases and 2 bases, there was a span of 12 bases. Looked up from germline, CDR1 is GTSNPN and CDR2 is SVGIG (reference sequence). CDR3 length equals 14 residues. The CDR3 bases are TGTGCCTGGAGTACCCGTGTGGCCAACTATGGCTACACCTTC. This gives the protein CAWSTRVANYGYTF. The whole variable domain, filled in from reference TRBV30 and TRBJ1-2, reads SQTIHQWPATLVQPVGSPLSLECTVEGTSNPNLYWYRQAAGRGLQLLFYSVGIGQISSEVPQNLSASRPQDRQFILSSKKLLLSDSGFYLCAWSTRVANYGYTFGSGTRLTVV.

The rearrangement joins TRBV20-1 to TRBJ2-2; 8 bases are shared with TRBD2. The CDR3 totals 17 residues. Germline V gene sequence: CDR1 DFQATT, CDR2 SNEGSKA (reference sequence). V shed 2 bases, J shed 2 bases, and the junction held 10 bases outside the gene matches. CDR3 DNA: TGCAGTGCTAGATCTCGGGGGGGATTTCGAAACACCGGGGAGCTGTTTTTT. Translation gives CSARSRGGFRNTGELFF.

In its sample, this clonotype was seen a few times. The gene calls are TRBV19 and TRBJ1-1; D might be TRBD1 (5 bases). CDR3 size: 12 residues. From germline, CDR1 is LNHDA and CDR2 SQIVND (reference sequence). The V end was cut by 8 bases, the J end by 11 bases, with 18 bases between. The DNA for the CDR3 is TGTGCCAGTGGAAATAGGGGCTTGGACGCTTTCTTT. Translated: CASGNRGLDAFF.

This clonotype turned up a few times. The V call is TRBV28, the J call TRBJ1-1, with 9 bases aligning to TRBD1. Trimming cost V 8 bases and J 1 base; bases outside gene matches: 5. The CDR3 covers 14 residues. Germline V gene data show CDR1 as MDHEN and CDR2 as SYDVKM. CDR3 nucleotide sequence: TGTGCCAGCTCAGGGACAGGGACGAACACTGAAGCTTTCTTT. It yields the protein CASSGTGTNTEAFF.

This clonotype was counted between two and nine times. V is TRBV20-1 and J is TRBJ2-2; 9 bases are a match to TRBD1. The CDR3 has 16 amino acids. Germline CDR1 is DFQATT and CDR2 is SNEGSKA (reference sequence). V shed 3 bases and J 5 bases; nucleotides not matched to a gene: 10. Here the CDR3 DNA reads TGCAGTGCTAGGAAAATGACAGGGGGTGGGACCGGGGAGCTGTTTTTT. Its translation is CSARKMTGGGTGELFF.

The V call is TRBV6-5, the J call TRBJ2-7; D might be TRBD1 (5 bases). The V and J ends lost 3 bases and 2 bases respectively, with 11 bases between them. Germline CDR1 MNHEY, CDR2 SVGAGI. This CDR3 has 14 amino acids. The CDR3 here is CASSYMLGAYEQYF. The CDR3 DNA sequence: TGTGCCAGCAGTTATATGCTAGGGGCCTACGAGCAGTACTTC.

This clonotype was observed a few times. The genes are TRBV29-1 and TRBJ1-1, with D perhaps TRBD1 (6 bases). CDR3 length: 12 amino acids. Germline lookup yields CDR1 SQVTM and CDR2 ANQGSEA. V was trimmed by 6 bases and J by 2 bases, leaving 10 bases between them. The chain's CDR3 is CSVPGTNTEAFF. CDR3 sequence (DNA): TGCAGCGTCCCCGGGACAAACACTGAAGCTTTCTTT.

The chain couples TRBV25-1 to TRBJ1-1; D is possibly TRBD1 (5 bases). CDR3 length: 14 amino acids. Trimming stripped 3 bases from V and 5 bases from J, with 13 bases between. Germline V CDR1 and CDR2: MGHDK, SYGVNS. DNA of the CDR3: TGTGCCAGCAGTGACTCTCGGGGGAGGACTGAAGCTTTCTTT. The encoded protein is CASSDSRGRTEAFF.

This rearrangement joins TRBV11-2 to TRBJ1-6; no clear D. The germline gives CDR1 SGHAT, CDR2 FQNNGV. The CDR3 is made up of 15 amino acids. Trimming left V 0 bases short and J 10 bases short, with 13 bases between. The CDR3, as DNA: TGTGCCAGCAGCTTAGATCTTGGGGTTCGATCACCCCTCCACTTT. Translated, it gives CASSLDLGVRSPLHF.

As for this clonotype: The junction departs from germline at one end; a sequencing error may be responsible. In nucleotides, the CDR3 is TGTGCCATCAGTGAACGGGCGGGGGAAGCCCAGTACTTC. Protein sequence: CAISERAGEAQYF. The V call is TRBV28, the J call TRBJ2-5; 7 bases fit TRBD2. The CDR3 extends over 13 amino acids. The germline CDR1 and CDR2 sequences are MDHEN and SYDVKM.

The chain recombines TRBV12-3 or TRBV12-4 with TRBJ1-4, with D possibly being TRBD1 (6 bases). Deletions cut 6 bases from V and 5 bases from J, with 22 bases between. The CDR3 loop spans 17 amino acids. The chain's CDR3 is CASRGGSGGPLNEKLFF. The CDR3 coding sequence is TGTGCCAGCAGGGGGGGGAGTGGGGGGCCCCTGAATGAAAAACTGTTTTTT.

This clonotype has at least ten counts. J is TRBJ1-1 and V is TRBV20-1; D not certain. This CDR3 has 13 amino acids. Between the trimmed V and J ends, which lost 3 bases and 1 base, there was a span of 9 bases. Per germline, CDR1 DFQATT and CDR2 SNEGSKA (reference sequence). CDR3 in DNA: TGCAGTGCTAGGACCGTCGGGAACACTGAAGCTTTCTTT. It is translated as CSARTVGNTEAFF.

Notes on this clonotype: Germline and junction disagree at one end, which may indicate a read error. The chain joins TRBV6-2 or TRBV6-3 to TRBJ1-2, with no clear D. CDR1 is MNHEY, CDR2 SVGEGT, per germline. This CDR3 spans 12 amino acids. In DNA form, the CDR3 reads TGTGCCGCGTCGAAGGAGGGAGATGGCTTCACCTTC. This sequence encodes CAASKEGDGFTF.

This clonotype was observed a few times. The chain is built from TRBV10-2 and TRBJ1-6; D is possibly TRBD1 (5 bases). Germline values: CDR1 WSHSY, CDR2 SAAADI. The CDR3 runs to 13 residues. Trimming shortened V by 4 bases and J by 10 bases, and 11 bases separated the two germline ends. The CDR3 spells CASSGGVDSPLHF. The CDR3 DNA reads TGCGCCAGCAGTGGGGGGGTTGACTCACCCCTCCACTTT.

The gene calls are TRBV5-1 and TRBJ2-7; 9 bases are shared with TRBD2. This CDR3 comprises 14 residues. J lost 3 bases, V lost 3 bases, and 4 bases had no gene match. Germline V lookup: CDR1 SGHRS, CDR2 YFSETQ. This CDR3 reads CASSSLAGIYEQYF. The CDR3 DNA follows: TGCGCCAGCAGCTCCCTAGCGGGAATCTACGAGCAGTACTTC.

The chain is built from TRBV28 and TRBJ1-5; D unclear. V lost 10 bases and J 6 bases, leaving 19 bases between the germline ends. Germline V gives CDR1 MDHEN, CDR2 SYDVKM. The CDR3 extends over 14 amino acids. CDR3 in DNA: TGTGCCAACAGACCCAGTAGGGCTGGTCAGCCCCAGCATTTT. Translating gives CANRPSRAGQPQHF.

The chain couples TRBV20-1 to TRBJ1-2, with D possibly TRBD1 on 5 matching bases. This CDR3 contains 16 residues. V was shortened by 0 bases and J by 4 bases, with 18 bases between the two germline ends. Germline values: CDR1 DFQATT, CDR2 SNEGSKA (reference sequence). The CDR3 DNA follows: TGCAGTGCTAGAGATGCCCGGGACGGATCCCCCTATGGCTACACCTTC. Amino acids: CSARDARDGSPYGYTF.

The CDR3 protein is CSAGSGTSIDEQYF. CDR3 DNA: TGCAGTGCTGGTTCAGGGACTAGCATCGACGAGCAGTACTTC. The chain is built from TRBV20-1 and TRBJ2-7, with 9 bases fitting TRBD2. Germline assignment: CDR1 DFQATT and CDR2 SNEGSKA (reference sequence). V shed 5 bases, J shed 5 bases, and the junction held 10 bases outside the gene matches. The CDR3 spans 14 residues.